These 6 T cell receptor beta chains were sequenced from one sample in a study of blood T cell repertoires in COVID-19. Libraries were prepared by immunoSEQ multiplex PCR; TCRdb keeps only in-frame clonotypes and omits some of them. The repertoire holds roughly 250,000 clones, 70% to 90% seen once, with 2% to 2.5% in the top ten. The sample taken for sequencing was peripheral blood. The origin of the receptors is a woman in her forties who had recovered from COVID-19.

The chain is built from TRBV9 and TRBJ1-3; tentatively, D is TRBD1 (6 bases). Deletions cut 4 bases from V and 0 bases from J, with 11 bases between. The CDR3 is 15 amino acids. The germline CDR1 and CDR2 sequences are SGDLS and YYNGEE. CDR3 residues: CASSPGQTSGNTIYF. For the CDR3, the DNA is TGTGCCAGCAGCCCGGGACAAACCTCTGGAAACACCATATATTTT.

This chain uses TRBV7-3 with TRBJ2-1; D gene unclear. V was trimmed by 2 bases and J by 4 bases, leaving 12 bases between them. The CDR3 loop spans 15 amino acids. Germline loops: CDR1 SGHTA, CDR2 FQGTGA. CDR3 residues: CASSLLHSGYNEQFF. Written as DNA, the CDR3 is TGTGCCAGCAGCTTACTCCACTCAGGATACAATGAGCAGTTCTTC. Using reference TRBV7-3 and TRBJ2-1 for the parts outside the CDR3, the full variable domain is GAGVSQTPSNKVTEKGKYVELRCDPISGHTALYWYRQSLGQGPEFLIYFQGTGAADDSGLPNDRFFAVRPEGSVSTLKIQRTERGDSAVYLCASSLLHSGYNEQFFGPGTRLTVL.

This sequence joins TRBV21-1 and TRBJ2-3; the table gives TRBD2 as D, unverified against the DNA. TRBV21-1 is an annotated pseudogene. The CDR3 runs to 16 residues. CDR3 region: CASSGRLAGTTDTQYF. The CDR3, as DNA: TGTGCCAGCAGCGGCCGACTAGCGGGGACAACAGATACGCAGTATTTT.

V usage is TRBV2 and J usage is TRBJ1-2; weak D call: TRBD1 (5 bases). The V end lost 7 bases, the J end lost 12 bases, and 18 bases lay between the germline ends. Germline V lookup: CDR1 SNHLY, CDR2 FYNNEI. CDR3 length equals 12 residues. For the CDR3, the DNA is TGTGCCAGCAAGGTCTACCAGGGATCCGACACCTTC. Amino acid sequence: CASKVYQGSDTF.

The V gene is TRBV24-1, the J gene TRBJ1-2, with D perhaps TRBD1 (6 bases). The CDR3 covers 14 residues. Trimming shortened V by 4 bases and J by 6 bases, and 14 bases separated the two germline ends. The germline V gene has CDR1 KGHDR and CDR2 SFDVKD. The CDR3 region is CATSDSRGRDGYTF. CDR3 nucleotides: TGTGCCACCAGTGACTCCAGGGGTCGGGATGGCTACACCTTC.

The chain recombines TRBV4-1 with TRBJ2-1; 7 positions match TRBD1. Unmatched junction bases numbered 9, after V lost 3 bases and J lost 4 bases. The CDR3 covers 16 residues. CDR1 is MGHRA and CDR2 is YSYEKL in the germline V gene. The CDR3, as DNA: TGCGCCAGCAGCCACCCGTCCCGGGACAGATACAATGAGCAGTTCTTC. It codes for CASSHPSRDRYNEQFF.